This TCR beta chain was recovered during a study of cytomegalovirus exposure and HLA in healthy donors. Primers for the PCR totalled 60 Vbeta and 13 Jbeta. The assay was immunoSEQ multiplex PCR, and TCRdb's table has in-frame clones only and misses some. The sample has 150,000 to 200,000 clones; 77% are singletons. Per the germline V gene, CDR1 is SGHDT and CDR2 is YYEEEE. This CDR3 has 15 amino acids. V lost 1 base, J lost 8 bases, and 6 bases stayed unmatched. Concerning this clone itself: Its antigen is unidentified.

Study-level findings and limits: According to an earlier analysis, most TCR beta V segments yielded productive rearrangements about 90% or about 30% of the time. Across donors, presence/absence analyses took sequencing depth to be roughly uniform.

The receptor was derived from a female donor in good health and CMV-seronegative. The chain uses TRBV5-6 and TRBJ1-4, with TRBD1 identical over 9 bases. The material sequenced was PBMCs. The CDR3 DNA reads TGTGCCAGCAGCTTGCCTAGACAGGGGGGGGAAAAACTGTTTTTT. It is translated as CASSLPRQGGEKLFF.